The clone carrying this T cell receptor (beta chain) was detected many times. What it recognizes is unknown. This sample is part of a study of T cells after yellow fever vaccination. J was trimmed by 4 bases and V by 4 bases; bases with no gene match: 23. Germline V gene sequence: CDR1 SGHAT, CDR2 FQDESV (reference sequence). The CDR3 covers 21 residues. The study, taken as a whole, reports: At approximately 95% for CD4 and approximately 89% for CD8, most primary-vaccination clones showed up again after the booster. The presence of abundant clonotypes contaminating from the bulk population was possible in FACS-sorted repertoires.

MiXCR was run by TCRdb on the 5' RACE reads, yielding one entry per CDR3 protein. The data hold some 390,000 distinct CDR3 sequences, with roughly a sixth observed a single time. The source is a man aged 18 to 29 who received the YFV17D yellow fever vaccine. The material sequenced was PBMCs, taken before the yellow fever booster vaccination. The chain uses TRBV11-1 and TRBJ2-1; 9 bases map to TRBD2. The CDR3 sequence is CASSSPRPGTDLAGTYNEQFF. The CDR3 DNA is TGTGCCAGCAGCTCACCAAGGCCCGGGACAGATCTAGCGGGGACTTACAATGAGCAGTTCTTC.